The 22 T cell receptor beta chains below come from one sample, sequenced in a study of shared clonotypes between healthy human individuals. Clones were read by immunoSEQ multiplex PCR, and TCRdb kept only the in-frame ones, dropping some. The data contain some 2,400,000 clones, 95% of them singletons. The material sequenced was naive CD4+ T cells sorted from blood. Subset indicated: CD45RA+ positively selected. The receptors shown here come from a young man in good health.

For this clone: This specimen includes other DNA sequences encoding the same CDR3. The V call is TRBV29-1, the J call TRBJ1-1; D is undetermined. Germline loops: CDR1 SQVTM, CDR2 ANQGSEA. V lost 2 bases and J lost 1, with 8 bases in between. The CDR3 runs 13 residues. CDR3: CSVESQRNTEAFF. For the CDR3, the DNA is TGCAGCGTTGAATCCCAGAGGAACACTGAAGCTTTCTTT.

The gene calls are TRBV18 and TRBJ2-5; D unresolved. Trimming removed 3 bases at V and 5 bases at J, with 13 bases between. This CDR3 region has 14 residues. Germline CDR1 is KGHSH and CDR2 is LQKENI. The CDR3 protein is CASSPSSQQETQYF. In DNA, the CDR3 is TGTGCCAGCTCACCCTCGAGCCAACAGGAGACCCAGTACTTC.

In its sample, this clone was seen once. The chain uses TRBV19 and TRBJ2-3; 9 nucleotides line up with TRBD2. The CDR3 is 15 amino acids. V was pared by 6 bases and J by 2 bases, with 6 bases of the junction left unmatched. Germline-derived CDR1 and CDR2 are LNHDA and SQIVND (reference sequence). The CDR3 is CASRPAGGATDTQYF. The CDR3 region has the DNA TGTGCCAGTAGGCCAGCGGGGGGTGCCACAGATACGCAGTATTTT.

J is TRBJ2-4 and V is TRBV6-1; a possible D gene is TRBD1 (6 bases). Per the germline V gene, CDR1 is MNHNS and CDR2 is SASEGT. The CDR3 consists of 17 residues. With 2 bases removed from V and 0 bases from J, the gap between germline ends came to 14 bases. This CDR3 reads CASSERGSGLAKNIQYF. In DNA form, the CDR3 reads TGTGCCAGCAGTGAAAGGGGGTCGGGTCTAGCCAAAAACATTCAGTACTTC.

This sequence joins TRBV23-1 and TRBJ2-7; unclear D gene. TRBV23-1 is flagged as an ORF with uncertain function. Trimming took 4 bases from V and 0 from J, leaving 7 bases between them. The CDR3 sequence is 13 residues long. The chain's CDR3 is CASSPHSSYEQYF. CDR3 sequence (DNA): TGCGCCAGCAGTCCCCACAGCTCCTACGAGCAGTACTTC.

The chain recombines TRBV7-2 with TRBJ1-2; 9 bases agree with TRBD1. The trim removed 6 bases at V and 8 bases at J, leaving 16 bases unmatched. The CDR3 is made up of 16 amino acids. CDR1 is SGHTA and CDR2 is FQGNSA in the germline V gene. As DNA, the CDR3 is TGTGCCAGCAGTCGTCCGGGACAGGGAAAGGAGGGAGGCTACACCTTC. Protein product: CASSRPGQGKEGGYTF.

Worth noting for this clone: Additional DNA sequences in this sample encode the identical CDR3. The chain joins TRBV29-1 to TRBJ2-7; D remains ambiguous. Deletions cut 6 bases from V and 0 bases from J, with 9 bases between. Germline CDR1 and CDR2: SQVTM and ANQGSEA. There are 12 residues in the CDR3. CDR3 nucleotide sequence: TGCAGCGTCGGCCGGAGCTCCTACGAGCAGTACTTC. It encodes CSVGRSSYEQYF.

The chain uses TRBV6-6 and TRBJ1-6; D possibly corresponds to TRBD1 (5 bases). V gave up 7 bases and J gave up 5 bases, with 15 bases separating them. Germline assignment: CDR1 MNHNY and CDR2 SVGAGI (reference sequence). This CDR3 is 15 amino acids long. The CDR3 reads CASIWGAGHNSPLHF. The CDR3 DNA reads TGTGCCAGCATTTGGGGCGCGGGGCATAATTCACCCCTCCACTTT.

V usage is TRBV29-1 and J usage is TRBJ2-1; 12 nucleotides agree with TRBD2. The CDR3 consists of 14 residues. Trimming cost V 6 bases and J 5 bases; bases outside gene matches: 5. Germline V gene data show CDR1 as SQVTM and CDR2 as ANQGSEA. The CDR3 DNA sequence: TGCAGCGTAGCTAGCGGGAGGGCCCACAATGAGCAGTTCTTC. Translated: CSVASGRAHNEQFF.

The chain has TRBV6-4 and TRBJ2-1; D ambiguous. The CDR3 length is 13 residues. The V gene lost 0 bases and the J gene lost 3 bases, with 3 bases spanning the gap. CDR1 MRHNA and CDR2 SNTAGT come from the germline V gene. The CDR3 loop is CASSDSSYNEQFF. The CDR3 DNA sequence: TGTGCCAGCAGTGACTCGAGCTACAATGAGCAGTTCTTC.

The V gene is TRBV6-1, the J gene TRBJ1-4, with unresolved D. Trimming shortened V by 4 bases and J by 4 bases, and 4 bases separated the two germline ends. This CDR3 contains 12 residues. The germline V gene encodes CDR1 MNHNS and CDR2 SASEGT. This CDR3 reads CASSGVNEKLFF. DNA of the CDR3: TGTGCCAGCAGTGGGGTTAATGAAAAACTGTTTTTT.

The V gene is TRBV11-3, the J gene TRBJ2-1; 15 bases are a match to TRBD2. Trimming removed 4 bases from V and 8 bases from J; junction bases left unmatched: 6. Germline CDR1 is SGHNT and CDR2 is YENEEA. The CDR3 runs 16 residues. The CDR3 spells CASSSRTSGGVDEQFF. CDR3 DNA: TGTGCCAGCAGCTCCCGGACTAGCGGGGGGGTCGATGAGCAGTTCTTC.

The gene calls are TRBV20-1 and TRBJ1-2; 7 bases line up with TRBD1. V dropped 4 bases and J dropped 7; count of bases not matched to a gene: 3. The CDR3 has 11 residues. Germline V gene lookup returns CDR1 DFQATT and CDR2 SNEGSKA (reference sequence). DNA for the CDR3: TGCAGTGCTACTGGACAGGCTGGCTACACCTTC. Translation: CSATGQAGYTF.

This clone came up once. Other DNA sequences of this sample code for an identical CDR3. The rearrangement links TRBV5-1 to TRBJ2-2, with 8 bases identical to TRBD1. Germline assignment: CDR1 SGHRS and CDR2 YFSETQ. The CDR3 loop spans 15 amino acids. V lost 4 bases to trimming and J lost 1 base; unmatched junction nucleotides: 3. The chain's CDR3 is CASSRDRGNTGELFF. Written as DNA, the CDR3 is TGCGCCAGCAGCCGCGACAGGGGGAACACCGGGGAGCTGTTTTTT. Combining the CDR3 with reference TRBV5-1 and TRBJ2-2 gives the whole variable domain KAGVTQTPRYLIKTRGQQVTLSCSPISGHRSVSWYQQTPGQGLQFLFEYFSETQRNKGNFPGRFSGRQFSNSRSEMNVSTLELGDSALYLCASSRDRGNTGELFFGEGSRLTVL.

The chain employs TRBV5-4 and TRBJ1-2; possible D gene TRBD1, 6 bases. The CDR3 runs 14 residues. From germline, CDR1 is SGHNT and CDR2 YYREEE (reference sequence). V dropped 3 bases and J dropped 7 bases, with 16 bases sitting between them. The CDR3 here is CASSSRTAGTGYTF. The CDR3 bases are TGTGCCAGCAGCTCCCGGACAGCCGGCACTGGCTACACCTTC. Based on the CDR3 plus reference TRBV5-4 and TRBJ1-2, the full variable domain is ETGVTQSPTHLIKTRGQQVTLRCSSQSGHNTVSWYQQALGQGPQFIFQYYREEENGRGNFPPRFSGLQFPNYSSELNVNALELDDSALYLCASSSRTAGTGYTFGSGTRLTVV.

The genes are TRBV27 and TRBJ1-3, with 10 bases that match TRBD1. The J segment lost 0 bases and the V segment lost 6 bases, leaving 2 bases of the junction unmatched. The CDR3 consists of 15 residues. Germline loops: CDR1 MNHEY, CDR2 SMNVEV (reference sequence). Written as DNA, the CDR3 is TGTGCCAGCAGGGGGACAGGGGACTCTGGAAACACCATATATTTT. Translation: CASRGTGDSGNTIYF.

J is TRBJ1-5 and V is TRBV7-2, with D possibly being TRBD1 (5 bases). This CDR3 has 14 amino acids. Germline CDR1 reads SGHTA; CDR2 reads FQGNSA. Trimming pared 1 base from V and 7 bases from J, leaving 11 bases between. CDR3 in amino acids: CASSLGVGGQPQHF. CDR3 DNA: TGTGCCAGCAGCTTAGGGGTCGGGGGACAGCCCCAGCATTTT.

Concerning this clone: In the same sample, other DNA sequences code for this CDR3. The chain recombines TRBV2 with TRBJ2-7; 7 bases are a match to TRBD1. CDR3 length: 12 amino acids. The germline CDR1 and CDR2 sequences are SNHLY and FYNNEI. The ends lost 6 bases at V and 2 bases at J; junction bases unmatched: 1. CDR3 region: CASRGQPYEQYF. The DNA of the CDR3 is TGTGCCAGCAGGGGACAGCCCTACGAGCAGTACTTC.

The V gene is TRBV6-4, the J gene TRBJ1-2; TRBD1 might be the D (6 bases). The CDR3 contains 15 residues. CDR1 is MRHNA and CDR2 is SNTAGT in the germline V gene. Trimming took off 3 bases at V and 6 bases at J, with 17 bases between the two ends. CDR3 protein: CASSDTLRGVDGYTF. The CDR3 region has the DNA TGTGCCAGCAGTGATACTCTCAGGGGAGTTGATGGCTACACCTTC.

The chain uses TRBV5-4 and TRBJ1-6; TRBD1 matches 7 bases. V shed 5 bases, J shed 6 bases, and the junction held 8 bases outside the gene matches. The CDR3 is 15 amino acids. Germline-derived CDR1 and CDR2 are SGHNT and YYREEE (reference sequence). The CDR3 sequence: CASRSTGTVNSPLHF. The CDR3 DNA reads TGTGCCAGCAGATCGACCGGGACAGTTAATTCACCCCTCCACTTT.

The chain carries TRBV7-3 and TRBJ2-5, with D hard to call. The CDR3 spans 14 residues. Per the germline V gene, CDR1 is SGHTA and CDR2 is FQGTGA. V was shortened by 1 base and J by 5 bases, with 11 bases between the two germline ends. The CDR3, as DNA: TGTGCCAGCAGCTTAAATAATGGCGCGGAGACCCAGTACTTC. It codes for CASSLNNGAETQYF.

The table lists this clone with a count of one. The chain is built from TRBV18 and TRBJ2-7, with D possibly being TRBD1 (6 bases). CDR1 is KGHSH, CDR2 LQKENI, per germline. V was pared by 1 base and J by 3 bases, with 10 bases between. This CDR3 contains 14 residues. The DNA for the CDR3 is TGTGCCAGCTCACCACTGGGACATAACTACGAGCAGTACTTC. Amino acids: CASSPLGHNYEQYF.